A single sample is the source of the 30 T cell receptor beta chains below, sequenced in a study of cytomegalovirus exposure and HLA in healthy donors (dated by TCRdb to about 2017). Library prep was done by the immunoSEQ multiplex PCR assay. For the multiplex PCR, a mixture combining 60 forward primers for TCR Vbeta segments and 13 reverse primers for TCR Jbeta segments was used. Sourced from immuneACCESS, this table was stored by TCRdb with only in-frame sequences that have V and J called. A share of the clones is absent; for the studies checked, an unresolved V gene accounts for under half, and the remainder has no known explanation. Within this sample are roughly 240,000 clones, with around 80% of them counted one time only. The ten largest account for around 5% of the sample. The sequenced sample was PBMCs. These receptor sequences come from a woman between 40 and 50 years old in good health and CMV-seropositive.

V gene TRBV30 combines with J gene TRBJ1-2; tentative D call: TRBD1 (6 bases). CDR1 is GTSNPN and CDR2 is SVGIG in the germline V gene (reference sequence). V dropped 4 bases and J dropped 5 bases, with 20 bases sitting between them. CDR3 length: 15 residues. CDR3 sequence reads: CAWTKGRGAVYGYTF. The CDR3 coding sequence is TGTGCCTGGACAAAAGGGAGGGGGGCGGTGTATGGCTACACCTTC.

V gene TRBV12-5 combines with J gene TRBJ2-1; 8 bases are a match to TRBD2. Trimming at V came to 5 bases and at J to 3 bases, leaving 6 bases not matched to a gene. CDR1 and CDR2 (germline): LGHNT, FRNRAP. This CDR3 comprises 15 residues. The CDR3 region has the DNA TGTGCTAGTGGTCGGCGGGAGGCTTACTACAATGAGCAGTTCTTC. This translates into CASGRREAYYNEQFF.

J is TRBJ2-5 and V is TRBV9; 8 nucleotides match TRBD2. The J call is in doubt because the DNA end fits TRBJ2-7 better. CDR1 SGDLS and CDR2 YYNGEE come from the germline V gene. There are 16 residues in the CDR3. The CDR3 DNA sequence: TGTGCCAGCAGCCCCCAAGGGCGGGGGGATCCCTACGAGCAGTACTTC. It specifies CASSPQGRGDPYEQYF.

CDR3 region: CASRDYGYGYTF. DNA for the CDR3: TGTGCCAGCAGAGACTATGGCTATGGCTACACCTTC. The chain is built from TRBV27 and TRBJ1-2, with D unclear. The germline V gene encodes CDR1 MNHEY and CDR2 SMNVEV (reference sequence). Trimming stripped 6 bases from V and 4 bases from J, with 9 bases between. There are 12 residues in the CDR3.

Here the CDR3 reads CASSETGGQNEKLFF. Here the CDR3 DNA reads TGTGCCAGCAGTGAAACAGGGGGGCAAAATGAAAAACTGTTTTTT. The chain employs TRBV2 and TRBJ1-4, with 8 bases lining up with TRBD1. V shed 2 bases and J 5 bases; nucleotides not matched to a gene: 4. CDR3 size: 15 residues. Germline V gene sequence: CDR1 SNHLY, CDR2 FYNNEI.

The V and J genes are TRBV7-6 and TRBJ1-3; 12 bases fit TRBD1. Germline CDR1 and CDR2: SGHVS and FNYEAQ. This CDR3 contains 16 residues. V lost 5 bases and J lost 1; bases outside the gene matches: 3. CDR3 coding DNA: TGTGCCAGCAGCAAGGGACAGGGGGCGTCTGGAAACACCATATATTTT. It encodes CASSKGQGASGNTIYF.

This chain links TRBV11-2 with TRBJ2-7; 8 bases are a match to TRBD1. The CDR3 is made up of 14 amino acids. Germline CDR1 is SGHAT and CDR2 is FQNNGV. V lost 6 bases, J lost 2 bases, and 6 bases stayed unmatched. The CDR3 region is CASRPTGVTYEQYF. CDR3 nucleotide sequence: TGTGCCAGCAGACCGACAGGGGTAACCTACGAGCAGTACTTC.

This clone was seen only once. The gene calls are TRBV5-1 and TRBJ2-1; 7 bases fit TRBD2. The CDR3 loop spans 16 amino acids. Germline CDR1 is SGHRS and CDR2 is YFSETQ. The trim removed 4 bases at V and 0 bases at J, leaving 7 bases unmatched. CDR3 nucleotide sequence: TGCGCCAGCAGCAAGCCGCGGGAGTTCTCCTACAATGAGCAGTTCTTC. Its translation is CASSKPREFSYNEQFF.

CDR3 DNA: TGTGCCAGCAGCTTGCGGGGGGGCTTAGATGAGCAGTTCTTC. This translates into CASSLRGGLDEQFF. The chain carries TRBV7-7 and TRBJ2-1, with 9 positions matching TRBD2. CDR1 and CDR2 from the germline V gene are SSHAT and FNYEAQ (reference sequence). The CDR3 extends over 14 amino acids. The V gene end was trimmed by 3 bases and the J gene end by 8 bases; junction bases not matched to a gene: 5.

The rearrangement uses TRBV7-2 and TRBJ1-3; D remains ambiguous. The germline gives CDR1 SGHTA, CDR2 FQGNSA. The CDR3 has 15 residues. V lost 4 bases and J lost 4, with 14 bases in between. The CDR3 sequence: CASSSGLSGGNTIYF. CDR3 bases: TGTGCCAGCAGCTCGGGGTTGTCGGGAGGAAACACCATATATTTT.

The chain joins TRBV20-1 to TRBJ2-3, with D uncertain. Trimming removed 0 bases at V and 7 bases at J, with 5 bases between. The CDR3 is 11 amino acids. CDR1 is DFQATT, CDR2 SNEGSKA, per germline (reference sequence). The CDR3 loop reads CSARDPYTQYF. The CDR3 nucleotides are TGCAGTGCTAGAGACCCGTATACGCAGTATTTT.

V usage is TRBV29-1 and J usage is TRBJ2-2; D unclear. Germline assignment: CDR1 SQVTM and CDR2 ANQGSEA. The length of the CDR3 is 12 residues. V shed 6 bases and J shed 1 base, with 6 bases lying between them. CDR3 DNA sequence: TGCAGCGTCCTCCTGAACACCGGGGAGCTGTTTTTT. Protein: CSVLLNTGELFF.

On this clone itself: The sample carries other DNA sequences with the same CDR3. The gene calls are TRBV5-4 and TRBJ2-5, with 10 bases identical to TRBD1. Trimming at V came to 4 bases and at J to 4 bases, leaving 7 bases not matched to a gene. Germline CDR1 SGHNT, CDR2 YYREEE (reference sequence). The CDR3 has 15 residues. The CDR3 DNA follows: TGTGCCAGCAGCCTGGGACAGGGGAGGGGAGAGACCCAGTACTTC. It translates to CASSLGQGRGETQYF.

This clone occurred once. This rearrangement joins TRBV4-1 to TRBJ2-1; D ambiguous. Germline V CDR1 and CDR2: MGHRA, YSYEKL. CDR3 length: 14 amino acids. Trimming removed 0 bases at V and 10 bases at J, with 13 bases between. The CDR3 reads CASSQDPGTEEQFF. CDR3 nucleotide sequence: TGCGCCAGCAGCCAAGATCCGGGTACGGAGGAGCAGTTCTTC.

The CDR3 coding sequence is TGTGCTAGTGCCCCGGGGGGACAGGGGCTTGATGAGCAGTTCTTC. Amino acid sequence: CASAPGGQGLDEQFF. The rearrangement uses TRBV12-5 and TRBJ2-1, with 10 bases identical to TRBD1. The length of the CDR3 is 15 residues. Germline V gene sequence: CDR1 LGHNT, CDR2 FRNRAP. V shed 7 bases, J shed 8 bases, and the junction held 11 bases outside the gene matches.

The table lists this clone with a few counts. The chain couples TRBV30 to TRBJ2-3; D gene unclear. The germline V gene has CDR1 GTSNPN and CDR2 SVGIG (reference sequence). The CDR3 sequence is 12 residues long. V was pared by 4 bases and J by 1 base, with 6 bases between. CDR3 sequence: CAWTQGTDTQYF. Written as DNA, the CDR3 is TGTGCCTGGACCCAGGGCACAGATACGCAGTATTTT.

This rearrangement joins TRBV28 to TRBJ1-2, with D perhaps matching TRBD1 (6 bases). With 3 bases removed from V and 6 bases from J, the gap between germline ends came to 8 bases. Germline loops: CDR1 MDHEN, CDR2 SYDVKM. This CDR3 contains 12 residues. The CDR3 region is CASSLGTNGYTF. Here the CDR3 DNA reads TGTGCCAGCAGTTTGGGGACAAATGGCTACACCTTC.

The chain combines TRBV11-3 with TRBJ1-4; the D gene is possibly TRBD1 (6 bases). The CDR3 spans 16 residues. Trimming took off 5 bases at V and 4 bases at J, with 17 bases between the two ends. Germline V gene data show CDR1 as SGHNT and CDR2 as YENEEA. The CDR3 nucleotides are TGTGCCAGCAGCCCTAATATCGGACAGCTTAATGAAAAACTGTTTTTT. Translated: CASSPNIGQLNEKLFF.

The chain joins TRBV4-2 to TRBJ1-2, with 9 bases that match TRBD1. Germline trimming cut 3 bases from V and 5 bases from J; bases unmatched to any gene: 7. CDR1 is LGHNA, CDR2 YNFKEQ, per germline. The CDR3 contains 15 residues. Here the CDR3 reads CASSQPGQGPYGYTF. The CDR3 DNA reads TGTGCCAGCAGCCAGCCGGGACAGGGACCGTATGGCTACACCTTC.

The rearrangement links TRBV5-8 to TRBJ2-3; possible D gene TRBD2, 6 bases. Germline assignment: CDR1 SGHTS and CDR2 YDEGEE. V lost 4 bases to trimming and J lost 0 bases, with 9 bases between them. The CDR3 sequence is 14 residues long. The DNA for the CDR3 is TGTGCCAGCAGCCTGGGACTTAGCACAGATACGCAGTATTTT. Translated, it gives CASSLGLSTDTQYF.

This clone was seen just once. V gene TRBV9 combines with J gene TRBJ1-5, with D perhaps TRBD1 (6 bases). V was shortened by 4 bases and J by 6 bases, with 14 bases between the two germline ends. The length of the CDR3 is 14 residues. Germline CDR1 is SGDLS and CDR2 is YYNGEE. DNA of the CDR3: TGTGCCAGCAGCAGAAGCGGGGGGCCTCAGCCCCAGCATTTT. It encodes CASSRSGGPQPQHF. Drawing the rest from reference TRBV9 and TRBJ1-5, the complete variable domain is DSGVTQTPKHLITATGQRVTLRCSPRSGDLSVYWYQQSLDQGLQFLIQYYNGEERAKGNILERFSAQQFPDLHSELNLSSLELGDSALYFCASSRSGGPQPQHFGDGTRLSIL.

V gene TRBV4-3 combines with J gene TRBJ2-6; D perhaps matches TRBD2 (5 bases). Germline CDR1 reads LGHNA; CDR2 reads YSLEER. V shed 0 bases and J shed 2 bases, with 8 bases lying between them. The CDR3 has 16 residues. The CDR3 DNA follows: TGCGCCAGCAGCCAAGACACGGGGACTGGGGCCAACGTCCTGACTTTC. The encoded protein is CASSQDTGTGANVLTF.

The V call is TRBV6-5, the J call TRBJ1-3; the D is unclear. V was pared by 0 bases and J by 0 bases, with 9 bases between. The CDR3 has 16 amino acids. Germline CDR1 MNHEY, CDR2 SVGAGI. Here the CDR3 DNA reads TGTGCCAGCAGTTACTCGCGGGGTTACTCTGGAAACACCATATATTTT. Translation gives CASSYSRGYSGNTIYF.

The CDR3 coding sequence is TGTGCCAGCAGTTTATCCTTCAGGGGGAGGCTAGGTGTGGAGCAGTACTTC. As protein: CASSLSFRGRLGVEQYF. The chain couples TRBV28 to TRBJ2-7; perhaps TRBD1 as D (7 bases). Germline V CDR1 and CDR2: MDHEN, SYDVKM. The CDR3 totals 17 residues. The ends were cut back, 1 base at V and 7 bases at J, with 23 bases in the middle.

The V call is TRBV6-1, the J call TRBJ2-2; a weak D match, TRBD2 (5 bases). The germline V gene has CDR1 MNHNS and CDR2 SASEGT. Trimming left V 3 bases short and J 3 bases short, with 8 bases between. CDR3 length: 14 amino acids. Here the CDR3 reads CASSDRRDTGELFF. The CDR3 bases are TGTGCCAGCAGTGATAGGCGGGACACCGGGGAGCTGTTTTTT.

The rearrangement joins TRBV27 to TRBJ2-1, with 10 bases lining up with TRBD1. Germline V gives CDR1 MNHEY, CDR2 SMNVEV (reference sequence). The CDR3 sequence is 15 residues long. J was trimmed by 5 bases and V by 6 bases; bases with no gene match: 7. CDR3 in amino acids: CASRTPGQGNNEQFF. CDR3 sequence (DNA): TGTGCCAGCAGAACTCCGGGACAGGGGAACAATGAGCAGTTCTTC.

In its sample, this clone was seen a few times. The CDR3 coding sequence is TGTGCCAGCAGCTTAAGCGGGGGAATCACCGGGGAGCTGTTTTTT. Its translation is CASSLSGGITGELFF. The genes are TRBV7-3 and TRBJ2-2, with TRBD2 matching over 7 bases. This CDR3 spans 15 amino acids. Germline V gene sequence: CDR1 SGHTA, CDR2 FQGTGA. V was pared by 1 base and J by 4 bases, with 3 bases of the junction left unmatched. The variable domain in full, completed from reference TRBV7-3 and TRBJ2-2, reads GAGVSQTPSNKVTEKGKYVELRCDPISGHTALYWYRQSLGQGPEFLIYFQGTGAADDSGLPNDRFFAVRPEGSVSTLKIQRTERGDSAVYLCASSLSGGITGELFFGEGSRLTVL.

The chain combines TRBV2 with TRBJ1-3; perhaps TRBD1 as D (5 bases). V lost 7 bases to trimming and J lost 0 bases, with 16 bases between them. The CDR3 has 16 residues. CDR1 and CDR2 (germline): SNHLY, FYNNEI. The CDR3 nucleotides are TGTGCCAGCACTATAAAGACAGCCAACTCTGGAAACACCATATATTTT. It encodes CASTIKTANSGNTIYF.

J is TRBJ2-1 and V is TRBV4-2; D is ambiguous. V lost 1 base and J 4 bases, leaving 14 bases between the germline ends. Germline CDR1 is LGHNA and CDR2 is YNFKEQ. This CDR3 has 16 amino acids. The CDR3 protein is CASSQGSQKVYNEQFF. CDR3 nucleotide sequence: TGTGCCAGCAGCCAAGGGAGCCAGAAAGTGTACAATGAGCAGTTCTTC.

V and J are TRBV9 and TRBJ1-2, with D possibly TRBD1 on 5 matching bases. The CDR3 length is 14 residues. Trimming shortened V by 0 bases and J by 4 bases, and 10 bases separated the two germline ends. Germline CDR1 reads SGDLS; CDR2 reads YYNGEE. This CDR3 reads CASSVVTASYGYTF. CDR3 coding DNA: TGTGCCAGCAGCGTAGTGACAGCTTCCTATGGCTACACCTTC.